This T cell receptor beta chain was observed in a study of shared clonotypes between healthy human individuals. Study context: There were three CD4 naive, three CD4 memory, two CD8 naive and one CD8 memory plates per donor.

Trimming cost V 1 base and J 0 bases, with 7 bases left between them. The germline V gene has CDR1 SGHTA and CDR2 FQGNSA. The CDR3 totals 15 residues. TCRdb's table, derived via immunoSEQ multiplex PCR, lists solely in-frame clones and lacks some. The sample lists about 380,000 clones; roughly 96% were seen once. V and J are TRBV7-2 and TRBJ2-4; D is unresolved. Sequences were obtained from memory CD8+ T cells sorted from blood. The sample's subset: CD45RO+ cells pooled with CCR7-negative TemRA cells. The TCR comes from a young man in good health. The CDR3 region is CASSLGVLAKNIQYF. The CDR3 DNA follows: TGTGCCAGCAGCTTAGGCGTTCTAGCCAAAAACATTCAGTACTTC.